Listed below are T cell receptor beta chains from one sample, sequenced in a study of T cell repertoires in cytomegalovirus infection. MiXCR, run by TCRdb on the reads, gives a single entry per CDR3 protein. The sample lists about 180,000 distinct CDR3 sequences, approximately 18% occurring once. The sample was CD8+ T cells from PBMCs. Every receptor here comes from a human donor in good health (CMV status not recorded). Some clones in this sample may be carry-over from other donors' samples. CDR3s include the opening cysteine and the closing phenylalanine or tryptophan. D genes are given only for firm matches. The size field is filled for only some rows; it gives once, few, many or a size class.

CDR3nt: TGTGCCAGCATCGGACTAGCGGGGGGGAGCTCCTACGAGCAGTACTTC; CDR3aa: CASIGLAGGSSYEQYF; j_gene: TRBJ2-7; d_gene: TRBD2; abundance: -; v_gene: TRBV6-2/TRBV6-3
CDR3nt: TGTGCCAGCAGCTTAGGGGCAGGGCTGAACACTGAAGCTTTCTTT; CDR3aa: CASSLGAGLNTEAFF; j_gene: TRBJ1-1; d_gene: -; abundance: many; v_gene: TRBV7-9
CDR3nt: TGTGCCAGCAGCCCAGGACTAGCGGGGGTCCCTTACGAGCAGTACTTC; CDR3aa: CASSPGLAGVPYEQYF; j_gene: TRBJ2-7; d_gene: TRBD2; abundance: -; v_gene: TRBV7-6
CDR3nt: TGTGCCAGCAGTTACGGGACACCGACAACTTACGAGCAGTACTTC; CDR3aa: CASSYGTPTTYEQYF; j_gene: TRBJ2-7; d_gene: -; abundance: -; v_gene: TRBV6-2/TRBV6-3
CDR3nt: TGTGCCAGCAGCGGGACCACTAGCGGGGGGGCCGAGCAGTACTTC; CDR3aa: CASSGTTSGGAEQYF; j_gene: TRBJ2-7; d_gene: TRBD2; abundance: -; v_gene: TRBV7-2
CDR3nt: TGTGCCAGCAGCTTAGGAGGGGGGGGCGCCTTCCCCTACGAGCAGTACTTC; CDR3aa: CASSLGGGGAFPYEQYF; j_gene: TRBJ2-7; d_gene: -; abundance: -; v_gene: TRBV7-2
CDR3nt: TGCAGCGTGGGGCAGGGTTCTGATACGCAGTATTTT; CDR3aa: CSVGQGSDTQYF; j_gene: TRBJ2-3; d_gene: -; abundance: -; v_gene: TRBV29-1
CDR3nt: TGTGCCAGCAGCTTAGTACAGTACAATGAGCAGTTCTTC; CDR3aa: CASSLVQYNEQFF; j_gene: TRBJ2-1; d_gene: -; abundance: -; v_gene: TRBV7-9
CDR3nt: TGCGCCAGCAGCCAAGAGAGGACAGGACCGTCCGAGCAGTACTTC; CDR3aa: CASSQERTGPSEQYF; j_gene: TRBJ2-7; d_gene: TRBD1; abundance: few; v_gene: TRBV4-1
CDR3nt: TGTGCCAGCAGTCAGGGGAGAGGTCCCGGGACAGACACAGATACGCAGTATTTT; CDR3aa: CASSQGRGPGTDTDTQYF; j_gene: TRBJ2-3; d_gene: TRBD1; abundance: few; v_gene: TRBV7-9
CDR3nt: TGTGCCAGCAGACTGACAGGAAACACCATATATTTT; CDR3aa: CASRLTGNTIYF; j_gene: TRBJ1-3; d_gene: -; abundance: -; v_gene: TRBV7-9
CDR3nt: TGTGCCAGCAGTTACGACTGGGACAGGGCCCAAGAGACCCAGTACTTC; CDR3aa: CASSYDWDRAQETQYF; j_gene: TRBJ2-5; d_gene: TRBD1; abundance: few; v_gene: TRBV6-2/TRBV6-3
CDR3nt: TGTGCCAGCAGATGGACAGGGGGTAGTGATGAAGCTTTCTTT; CDR3aa: CASRWTGGSDEAFF; j_gene: TRBJ1-1; d_gene: TRBD1; abundance: -; v_gene: TRBV6-2/TRBV6-3
CDR3nt: TGTGCCAGCAGTTATCCAGCAGAGACCCAGTACTTC; CDR3aa: CASSYPAETQYF; j_gene: TRBJ2-5; d_gene: -; abundance: -; v_gene: TRBV6-1
CDR3nt: TGTGCCAGTAGTATATCCCTAGCTCCGGGGACTGAAGCTTTCTTT; CDR3aa: CASSISLAPGTEAFF; j_gene: TRBJ1-1; d_gene: -; abundance: -; v_gene: TRBV19
CDR3nt: TGTGCCAGCAGCCGTCACCAGTGGGGCCACGAGCAGTACTTC; CDR3aa: CASSRHQWGHEQYF; j_gene: TRBJ2-7; d_gene: -; abundance: -; v_gene: TRBV5-6
CDR3nt: TGTGCCAGCAGCTCCCCGGGGGTGGTGGGCACAGATACGCAGTATTTT; CDR3aa: CASSSPGVVGTDTQYF; j_gene: TRBJ2-3; d_gene: -; abundance: -; v_gene: TRBV7-2
CDR3nt: TGTGCCAGCAGCTTAGGGTCGGGGTATTTGGACAATGAGCAGTTCTTC; CDR3aa: CASSLGSGYLDNEQFF; j_gene: TRBJ2-1; d_gene: -; abundance: -; v_gene: TRBV7-2
CDR3nt: TGTGCCAGCAGTTACTCGGTTATTACTAGCGGGGGACCTTTCAATGAGCAGTTCTTC; CDR3aa: CASSYSVITSGGPFNEQFF; j_gene: TRBJ2-1; d_gene: TRBD2; abundance: -; v_gene: TRBV6-6
CDR3nt: TGTGCCTGGAGTCGTCCGGGGGGGTACACTGAAGCTTTCTTT; CDR3aa: CAWSRPGGYTEAFF; j_gene: TRBJ1-1; d_gene: -; abundance: few; v_gene: TRBV30
CDR3nt: TGTGCCAGCAGTTTTAACGGGGCAGGGGGCGCTCATGGCTACACCTTC; CDR3aa: CASSFNGAGGAHGYTF; j_gene: TRBJ1-2; d_gene: TRBD1; abundance: few; v_gene: TRBV12-3/TRBV12-4
CDR3nt: TGTGCCAGCAGCTTACAAAACAAGGGGACAGGAAGATCTTATGGCTACACCTTC; CDR3aa: CASSLQNKGTGRSYGYTF; j_gene: TRBJ1-2; d_gene: TRBD1; abundance: -; v_gene: TRBV5-5
CDR3nt: TGTGCCAGCAGTGTCCGCACGGGACAGAAAGACTACGAGCAGTACTTC; CDR3aa: CASSVRTGQKDYEQYF; j_gene: TRBJ2-7; d_gene: TRBD1; abundance: few; v_gene: TRBV2
CDR3nt: TGTGCCAGCAGTGATTGGGACAGGCCTTCGAACACTGAAGCTTTCTTT; CDR3aa: CASSDWDRPSNTEAFF; j_gene: TRBJ1-1; d_gene: TRBD1; abundance: -; v_gene: TRBV25-1
CDR3nt: TGTGCCAGCAGCTTACTAGCGAACTCCTACAATGAGCAGTTCTTC; CDR3aa: CASSLLANSYNEQFF; j_gene: TRBJ2-1; d_gene: -; abundance: many; v_gene: TRBV7-2
CDR3nt: TGCGCCAGCAGTGGGGGGACAGCCCTCGGCTACACCTTC; CDR3aa: CASSGGTALGYTF; j_gene: TRBJ1-2; d_gene: TRBD1; abundance: -; v_gene: TRBV10-2
CDR3nt: TGTGCCAGCAGATTGACAGTAAACACTGAAGCTTTCTTT; CDR3aa: CASRLTVNTEAFF; j_gene: TRBJ1-1; d_gene: -; abundance: few; v_gene: TRBV7-9
CDR3nt: TGTGCCACCATTGACAGTCTGAACACTGAAGCTTTCTTT; CDR3aa: CATIDSLNTEAFF; j_gene: TRBJ1-1; d_gene: -; abundance: few; v_gene: TRBV6-1
CDR3nt: TGTGCCAGCAGCTTAGAGCTCCTGAACACTGAAGCTTTCTTT; CDR3aa: CASSLELLNTEAFF; j_gene: TRBJ1-1; d_gene: -; abundance: many; v_gene: TRBV7-2
CDR3nt: TGTGCCAGCAGTTATAGGACACTCGATAGATACGAGCAGTACTTC; CDR3aa: CASSYRTLDRYEQYF; j_gene: TRBJ2-7; d_gene: -; abundance: -; v_gene: TRBV6-6
CDR3nt: TGTGCCCGCAGCAGCAGGACGGAACTTTATAGCAATCAGCCCCAGCATTTT; CDR3aa: CARSSRTELYSNQPQHF; j_gene: TRBJ1-5; d_gene: -; abundance: -; v_gene: TRBV6-2/TRBV6-3
CDR3nt: TGTGCCAGCAGTTTACCGGGGGCAGGTGGCTACACCTTC; CDR3aa: CASSLPGAGGYTF; j_gene: TRBJ1-2; d_gene: -; abundance: -; v_gene: TRBV12-3/TRBV12-4
CDR3nt: TGTGCCAGCAGTTTAACGACGCTATCAGAGGTACTTGGGGAGCAGTACTTC; CDR3aa: CASSLTTLSEVLGEQYF; j_gene: TRBJ2-7; d_gene: -; abundance: many; v_gene: TRBV28
CDR3nt: TGTGCCAGCAGCAACCGGGACAGGGGTGGTGAGCAGTACTTC; CDR3aa: CASSNRDRGGEQYF; j_gene: TRBJ2-7; d_gene: TRBD1; abundance: few; v_gene: TRBV7-9
CDR3nt: TGTGCCAGCAGGGGACAGGGTTATAATTCACCCCTCCACTTT; CDR3aa: CASRGQGYNSPLHF; j_gene: TRBJ1-6; d_gene: TRBD1; abundance: few; v_gene: TRBV12-3/TRBV12-4
CDR3nt: TGCGCCAGCAGCCGGCCAGAGACCACAGATACGCAGTATTTT; CDR3aa: CASSRPETTDTQYF; j_gene: TRBJ2-3; d_gene: -; abundance: few; v_gene: TRBV5-1
CDR3nt: TGTGCCAGCAGCTTAGTCCATGGGGGACCCAATGAGCAGTTCTTC; CDR3aa: CASSLVHGGPNEQFF; j_gene: TRBJ2-1; d_gene: -; abundance: -; v_gene: TRBV7-2
CDR3nt: TGTGCCAGCAGCTCGTCACAGGGAGGTGGAAACACCATATATTTT; CDR3aa: CASSSSQGGGNTIYF; j_gene: TRBJ1-3; d_gene: -; abundance: few; v_gene: TRBV7-8
CDR3nt: TGTGCCAGCAGCCCCGAGGGGCAACTAGCGTTTCCCCTTCAGAAGAACGAGCAGTACTTC; CDR3aa: CASSPEGQLAFPLQKNEQYF; j_gene: TRBJ2-7; d_gene: TRBD2; abundance: -; v_gene: TRBV7-2
CDR3nt: TGTGCCAGCAGCCCTCTTACGTGGGGGGAATATTACGAGCAGTACTTC; CDR3aa: CASSPLTWGEYYEQYF; j_gene: TRBJ2-7; d_gene: -; abundance: few; v_gene: TRBV7-2
CDR3nt: TGTGCCAGCAGCCTCCGGGACAGGCTATACAATGAGCAGTTCTTC; CDR3aa: CASSLRDRLYNEQFF; j_gene: TRBJ2-1; d_gene: TRBD1; abundance: many; v_gene: TRBV7-2
CDR3nt: TGTGCCAGCAGCTTAGCCGGACACAGTGAAGCTTTCTTT; CDR3aa: CASSLAGHSEAFF; j_gene: TRBJ1-1; d_gene: -; abundance: many; v_gene: TRBV7-2
CDR3nt: TGTGCCAGCAGCCAAGATCGTCCACAGGGCGGGTCACCCCTCCACTTT; CDR3aa: CASSQDRPQGGSPLHF; j_gene: TRBJ1-6; d_gene: -; abundance: few; v_gene: TRBV14
CDR3nt: TGTGCCACCTCGGGGCAGGGGGTTGGGGTCTACGAGCAGTACTTC; CDR3aa: CATSGQGVGVYEQYF; j_gene: TRBJ2-7; d_gene: TRBD1; abundance: -; v_gene: TRBV6-1
CDR3nt: TGTGCCAGCAACTCACTAACAGGTTCTAATGAAAAACTGTTTTTT; CDR3aa: CASNSLTGSNEKLFF; j_gene: TRBJ1-4; d_gene: -; abundance: -; v_gene: TRBV7-9
CDR3nt: TGTGCCAGCAGCTTAAACGGGGCCGAGGGAGATACGCAGTATTTT; CDR3aa: CASSLNGAEGDTQYF; j_gene: TRBJ2-3; d_gene: -; abundance: -; v_gene: TRBV13
CDR3nt: TGTGCCAGCAGTCCATCCTTGGGGACTAGCAATCAGCCCCAGCATTTT; CDR3aa: CASSPSLGTSNQPQHF; j_gene: TRBJ1-5; d_gene: -; abundance: few; v_gene: TRBV28
CDR3nt: TGTGCCAGCAGCTGGTCCACAGGGAGCTCCTACGAGCAGTACTTC; CDR3aa: CASSWSTGSSYEQYF; j_gene: TRBJ2-7; d_gene: -; abundance: few; v_gene: TRBV7-2
CDR3nt: TGTGCCAGCAGCTTAGCGGAGGGTAGAGCTAAGGGCGAGCAGTACTTC; CDR3aa: CASSLAEGRAKGEQYF; j_gene: TRBJ2-7; d_gene: -; abundance: many; v_gene: TRBV7-9
CDR3nt: TGTGCCAGCAGCGAAGGGGGGGGCTCCTACAATGAGCAGTTCTTC; CDR3aa: CASSEGGGSYNEQFF; j_gene: TRBJ2-1; d_gene: -; abundance: -; v_gene: TRBV7-3
CDR3nt: TGTGCCAGCAGTTCGGGACTAGCCTACAATGAGCAGTTCTTC; CDR3aa: CASSSGLAYNEQFF; j_gene: TRBJ2-1; d_gene: TRBD2; abundance: few; v_gene: TRBV27
CDR3nt: TGTGCCAGCAGTTACTCGACGGGACAGGGGTACGTCCTGACTTTC; CDR3aa: CASSYSTGQGYVLTF; j_gene: TRBJ2-6; d_gene: TRBD1; abundance: few; v_gene: TRBV6-8
CDR3nt: TGTGCCAGCAGTCCCCGGGACGGAGGGGACAATGAGCAGTTCTTC; CDR3aa: CASSPRDGGDNEQFF; j_gene: TRBJ2-1; d_gene: -; abundance: -; v_gene: TRBV5-5
CDR3nt: TGTGCCAGTATGTCCCCAACAGGGCCCTACGAGCAGTACTTC; CDR3aa: CASMSPTGPYEQYF; j_gene: TRBJ2-7; d_gene: -; abundance: -; v_gene: TRBV19
CDR3nt: TGTGCCACCCTGCTAGACCGCAATGAGCAGTTCTTC; CDR3aa: CATLLDRNEQFF; j_gene: TRBJ2-1; d_gene: -; abundance: few; v_gene: TRBV2